The present T cell receptor beta chain was sequenced within a study of blood T cell repertoires in COVID-19. Across the study: Donors in the United States, Italy and Spain gave samples during acute or convalescent COVID-19. PBMCs, B-cell-depleted T cells, or T cells were the source of the cDNA or gDNA that made up the material.

J gave up 1 base and V 6 bases, and 9 bases lay outside the gene matches. Germline CDR1 reads KGHSH; CDR2 reads LQKENI. This CDR3 is built from 16 residues. In the original analysis: Nucleated cell number was recorded as an estimate derived from reference gene primer amplification. This table comes from immunoSEQ multiplex PCR, and its TCRdb copy is limited to in-frame clones, with some not included. That table supplies the V and J calls and clone size; D and trimming were determined from the DNA. This table has 110,000 to 150,000 clones, around 80% appearing once. The chain has TRBV18 and TRBJ2-7; 10 bases line up with TRBD1. The sequence was obtained from a woman aged 60-75 years with acute or convalescent COVID-19. Sequenced material: peripheral blood. The chain's CDR3 is CASSRADRGHSYEQYF. For the CDR3, the DNA is TGTGCCAGCTCCCGAGCTGACAGGGGGCATTCCTACGAGCAGTACTTC.